The clone carrying this T cell receptor (beta chain) was observed a handful of times. The sample comes from a study of beta chain features in type 1 diabetes. The length of the CDR3 is 11 residues. Germline V gene lookup returns CDR1 SQVTM and CDR2 ANQGSEA. The junction had 7 bases not matched to a gene; V was cut back by 7 bases and J by 8 bases. The entirety of the isolated RNA underwent reverse transcription, so expressed TCRB transcripts were sequenced. Data came from immunoSEQ multiplex PCR; TCRdb stores just in-frame clones and leaves some out. Of some 500,000 clones in the sample, 9.5% to 12% are singletons; the top ten hold around 0.05%.

Material for sequencing was naive CD4+ T cells from blood. This TCR was sampled from a young woman in good health. V is TRBV29-1 and J is TRBJ1-1; TRBD1 agrees at 7 bases. CDR3 coding DNA: TGCAGCGCCAGGGACAGTCACGAAGCTTTCTTT. It yields the protein CSARDSHEAFF.